This entry describes one T cell receptor beta chain. This clonotype is judged large (0.1 to 1%). Its antigen is not yet known. No per-base quality is available; no much larger clone lies one base away. The sample comes from a study of precursors of human CD4 cytotoxic T cells listed by TCRdb under 2018. With regard to the full study: In total, CD4+ memory subsets from 14 to 15 donors went into the bulk TCR-seq analysis. Sequences for both the TCRalpha and TCRbeta chains came out of the TCR-seq analysis of more than 13 donors (table S7).

Study-wide findings and limitations: Some bulk TCR-seq comparisons included only about 95% of the 14 donors, suggesting not every subset was available for every donor. A larger fraction of IL-7Rhigh TEMRA clonotypes than of TEM or TCM clonotypes was made up of expanded effector clonotypes. According to the authors, a human observational design cannot definitively establish the direction of differentiation between precursor and effector cells. Compared with TCM and TEM subsets, the IL-7Rhigh and IL-7R- TEMRA subsets had more restricted TCR repertoires, with lower diversity and more expanded clonotypes.

The germline V gene encodes CDR1 MGHRA and CDR2 YSYEKL. From cysteine to phenylalanine, the CDR3 is 16 amino acids long. The entry retains the CDR3 DNA only, 48 bases that are in frame from base 1. V is trimmed back by 4 bases and J by 7 bases, and the junction contains 12 bases that no gene match accounts for. To test a precursor-effector relationship among CD4 cytotoxic T cells, bulk UMI-based TCR sequencing was performed on four sorted CD4+ memory subsets (TCM, TEM, IL-7Rhigh TEMRA, IL-7R- TEMRA). The cells came from peripheral blood mononuclear cells that had been isolated from human blood. Instrument on record: Illumina MiSeq. The authors' pipeline ran thus. Repertoire diversity was measured with the Shannon-Wiener index computed in VDJtools. A TCRbeta clonotype counted as expanded if its clonotype frequency was 3 or higher. The public reads were reanalyzed by TCRdb: fastp trimming at Q25, MiXCR alignment, in-frame beta chains only. Rows are combined by CDR3 protein, so each entry shows the most common genes and DNA. TCRdb's processing, not the study's, gives the V and J calls here. The sample table holds 750 or so distinct CDR3 sequences, of which roughly 13% were seen once. The ten largest clones add up to less than 9% of the sample.

The TCR comes from a human donor in good health. The V and J segments used are TRBV4-1 and TRBJ2-5, with 10 junctional bases fitting TRBD1. The sequenced sample was memory CD4+ T cells from blood (PBMCs). The CDR3 corresponds to CASSLADGGQGLTQYF. In nucleotide form, the sequence is TGCGCCAGCAGCCTAGCAGATGGGGGACAGGGGTTGACCCAGTACTTC.